The rows below give T cell receptor beta chains drawn from one sample of a study of CXCR3-negative and CXCR3-positive naive CD8 T cells. Each CDR3 protein gets one entry in TCRdb, which reprocessed the 5' RACE reads and gives no DNA. The sample's table shows more than 45,000 distinct CDR3 sequences. Material for sequencing was naive CXCR3- CD8+ T cells from blood. These receptors all come from a human donor in good health. Some clones in this sample may be carry-over from other donors' samples. Both conserved end residues are part of each CDR3.

>TRBJ2-7|TRBV7-8
CASSSRQGPSYEQYF
>TRBJ2-6|TRBV29-1
CSVAGSRGSGANVLTF
>TRBJ1-1|TRBV27
CASSPDRSEAFF
>TRBJ2-3|TRBV4-2
CASSHPGIAAFADTQYF
>TRBJ2-7|TRBV18
CASSPPVRKGPDEQYF
>TRBJ2-5|TRBV11-2
CASSLWGVKGGETQYF
>TRBJ2-7|TRBV11-1
CASSLEIVGTSSYEQYF
>TRBJ2-7|TRBV5-1
CASFPGLAGSAFYEQYF
>TRBJ2-7|TRBV6-6
CASSFLAGSDYEQYF
>TRBJ1-2|TRBV14
CASSQDRTGLYGYTF
>TRBJ2-2|TRBV4-3
CASSQDRANTGELFF
>TRBJ1-4|TRBV7-9
CASSLGPEAANEKLFF
>TRBJ2-2|TRBV14
CASSHFHGDRNTGELFF
>TRBJ2-7|TRBV6-5
CASSYEKGGFNDEQYF